This is a list of T cell receptor beta chains from one sample in a study of control samples from healthy donors and cancer patients. Clones were sequenced by immunoSEQ multiplex PCR, and TCRdb holds only the in-frame ones, with some missing. The data contain 100,000 to 150,000 clones, around 90% of them singletons. The sample was blood. These receptors all come from a man aged 40-50 years in good health. CDR3s include the opening cysteine and the closing phenylalanine or tryptophan. A D gene is named only where the DNA matches it firmly. Size is stated for part of the rows, as once, few or many counts, or as a class when the clone is expanded.

>TRBJ2-1|-|-|TRBV9
TGTGCCAGCAGCGTAGATGGGACTCGGAATGAGCAGTTCTTC
CASSVDGTRNEQFF
>TRBJ2-2|few|-|TRBV11-2
TGTGCCAGCAGCTTAGATTGGAACGCCGGGGAGCTGTTTTTT
CASSLDWNAGELFF
>TRBJ2-1|-|TRBD2|TRBV11-2
TGTGCCAGCAGTAGACTAGCGGGGGGAAGGGATGAGCAGTTCTTC
CASSRLAGGRDEQFF
>TRBJ2-1|-|-|TRBV12-2
TGTGCAAGTCGCTCATCGATGCGGGACAGGGGTTCAAATGAGCAGTTCTTC
CASRSSMRDRGSNEQFF
>TRBJ1-6|-|TRBD1|TRBV28
TGTGCCAGCAGTCCGACAGGGAATAGACTCCATTCACCCCTCCACTTT
CASSPTGNRLHSPLHF
>TRBJ2-1|-|TRBD2|TRBV6-5
TGTGCCAGCAGCCTGGAGCGGGGTGGAGAGCAGTTCTTC
CASSLERGGEQFF
>TRBJ1-2|-|TRBD1|TRBV6-4
TGTGCCAGCAGTGACTTTCCGGACAGGGAACACTATGGCTACACCTTC
CASSDFPDREHYGYTF
>TRBJ2-1|once|TRBD2|TRBV5-1
TGCGCCAGCAGCCCATTAGGCGGGGGGTTAAATGAGCAGTTCTTC
CASSPLGGGLNEQFF
>TRBJ1-6|-|TRBD1|TRBV5-4
TGTGCCAGCAGCTCACAGGGGGTCTCACCCCTCCACTTT
CASSSQGVSPLHF
>TRBJ2-1|-|TRBD2|TRBV4-2
TGTGCCAGCAGCCAAGATCTTTCAACGGGGGGGTTTGAGCAGTTCTTC
CASSQDLSTGGFEQFF
>TRBJ2-7|-|-|TRBV4-1
TGCGCCAGCAGCCCCAACCCAGGCCCCTCTTACGAGCAGTACTTC
CASSPNPGPSYEQYF
>TRBJ1-5|-|TRBD1|TRBV18
TGTGCCAGCTCACCACCGGGGACAGGTAATCAGCCCCAGCATTTT
CASSPPGTGNQPQHF
>TRBJ2-7|-|TRBD2|TRBV2
TGTACCAGCAGTGACCCCAGCGGGGGGCCTTCCTACGAGCAGTACTTC
CTSSDPSGGPSYEQYF
>TRBJ2-3|-|TRBD2|TRBV6-2/TRBV6-3
TGTGCCAGCAGTTACCCGGGACTAGGTTTGGCAGATACGCAGTATTTT
CASSYPGLGLADTQYF
>TRBJ2-7|-|-|TRBV7-8
TGTGCCAGCAGCCCCACGTCAGACTACGAGCAGTACTTC
CASSPTSDYEQYF
>TRBJ1-4|-|TRBD1|TRBV7-9
TGTGCCAGCAGCTTAGAGGGACAGGGTAGTGAAAAACTGTTTTTT
CASSLEGQGSEKLFF
>TRBJ1-1|-|-|TRBV9
TGTGCCAGCAGCGCCCTCGTGGGGGTCGCTGAAGCTTTCTTT
CASSALVGVAEAFF
>TRBJ1-5|once|TRBD1|TRBV2
TGTGCCAGCAGATCGACAGGGACGAATCAGCCCCAGCATTTT
CASRSTGTNQPQHF
>TRBJ2-7|few|-|TRBV10-2
TGCGCCAGCAGTTCAGACCGGTCCTACGAGCAGTACTTC
CASSSDRSYEQYF
>TRBJ1-6|-|TRBD1|TRBV19
TGTGCCAGTAGTAGTCTGGGACAGGGCTCCTATAATTCACCCCTCCACTTT
CASSSLGQGSYNSPLHF
>TRBJ1-3|-|TRBD1|TRBV27
TGTGCCAGCAGGCCCCGGGACAGCTACTCTGGAAACACCATATATTTT
CASRPRDSYSGNTIYF
>TRBJ2-6|-|-|TRBV25-1
TGTGCCAGCAGTGTGTACTCTGGGGCCAACGTCCTGACTTTC
CASSVYSGANVLTF
>TRBJ2-7|few|TRBD1|TRBV15
TGTGCCACCAGCAAAAACCCAGGACAGGTGGACGAGCAGTACTTC
CATSKNPGQVDEQYF
>TRBJ2-6|-|-|TRBV27
TGTGCCAGCAGTCCGACTTTGGGTGGGGCCAACGTCCTGACTTTC
CASSPTLGGANVLTF
>TRBJ2-5|-|TRBD1|TRBV4-1
TGCGCCAGCAGCCAAGATGGGACAGGGGGCTTGGAGACCCAGTACTTC
CASSQDGTGGLETQYF
>TRBJ1-1|-|-|TRBV30
TGTGCCTGGAGTGTGGGGTTGAGGACTGAAGCTTTCTTT
CAWSVGLRTEAFF
>TRBJ2-7|-|-|TRBV5-4
TGTGCCAGCAGCAGAGATTACGAGCAGTACTTC
CASSRDYEQYF